This T cell receptor (beta chain) was obtained from a study of human T cells and chemical hapten exposure. Turning to the study itself: Alopecia areata, totalis or universalis affected patients, mainly female.

Findings of the study overall: Healthy individuals' immune responses may differ from those of donors, who had alopecia.

MiXCR was run by TCRdb on the RACE reads, yielding one entry per CDR3 protein. Of 75,000 to 90,000 distinct CDR3 sequences listed, 10% to 11% are singletons. Indicated time point: patch test 3, about 24 weeks after DPC sensitization. Treatment described: therapeutic diphenylcyclopropenone sensitization with weekly scalp DPC. This clonotype was counted at least ten times. Its antigen remains unknown. The origin of this receptor is a woman aged 45-59 years with alopecia areata. Some clones in this sample may be carry-over from other donors' samples. This specimen was whole blood, taken in connection with sensitization to the hapten diphenylcyclopropenone (DPC).

The CDR3 region has the DNA TGTGCCAGCAGCCAATCCAGGGCCAGCTACGAGCAGTACTTC. This translates into CASSQSRASYEQYF. The rearrangement uses TRBV14 and TRBJ2-7; the D gene is possibly TRBD1 (5 bases). The CDR3 is 14 residues long. In germline, CDR1 is SGHDN, CDR2 FVKESK. Trimming stripped 2 bases from V and 3 bases from J, with 11 bases between.